The 25 T cell receptor beta chains below all came from one sample that was sequenced in a study of T-cell memory formation after mild COVID-19 (dated by TCRdb to the early 2020s). The library was built by means of 5' RACE. The listed sequencing device is Illumina NovaSeq 6000. The public reads were reprocessed in TCRdb via fastp at Q25 and MiXCR, keeping in-frame beta chains. For every CDR3 protein sequence, its rows merge into one entry that carries the most common genes and DNA. This sample has about 110,000 distinct CDR3 sequences in its table, and 15% to 20% of those were observed once. The ten largest clones capture around 5.5% of the sample. Sequencing was carried out using PBMCs or a T cell subset sorted from them (not recorded which). The receptors come from a man between 18 and 35 years old who had mild COVID-19 (a few samples of this study predate the infection). The sample titles of this study are shuffled in the database, so cell type and time point are left out; the donor was told from shared clones.

The sample holds a few counts of this clonotype. This chain uses TRBV5-5 with TRBJ1-1; D unclear. This CDR3 comprises 15 residues. Germline V gene sequence: CDR1 SGHKS, CDR2 YYEKEE (reference sequence). V lost 8 bases, J lost 0 bases, and 17 bases lay in between. CDR3 nucleotide sequence: TGTGCCAGTCGTCCTGTTTGGGCCATGAACACTGAAGCTTTCTTT. Protein: CASRPVWAMNTEAFF.

V and J are TRBV6-2 or TRBV6-3 and TRBJ1-1; D is ambiguous. The CDR3 runs to 13 residues. Trimming cost V 0 bases and J 5 bases, with 7 bases left between them. Germline CDR1 is MNHEY and CDR2 is SVGEGT. CDR3 DNA: TGTGCCAGCAGTTACTCGACCAGGACTGAAGCTTTCTTT. Its translation is CASSYSTRTEAFF.

The chain joins TRBV6-5 to TRBJ2-5; 8 bases are a match to TRBD2. The CDR3 sequence is 14 residues long. Germline values: CDR1 MNHEY, CDR2 SVGAGI. V lost 2 bases and J lost 5; bases outside the gene matches: 4. Here the CDR3 reads CASSYAGGRETQYF. The CDR3 coding sequence is TGTGCCAGCAGTTACGCGGGGGGCAGGGAGACCCAGTACTTC.

The table lists this clonotype with many counts. The chain employs TRBV20-1 and TRBJ2-7, with a possible D match to TRBD1 (5 bases). V lost 4 bases and J 0 bases, leaving 16 bases between the germline ends. Germline CDR1 and CDR2: DFQATT and SNEGSKA (reference sequence). The CDR3 is 15 amino acids. The CDR3 region has the DNA TGCAGTGCTAAGGGGTCGCCAGGGAACTCCTACGAGCAGTACTTC. Translated, it gives CSAKGSPGNSYEQYF.

This clonotype turned up a few times. The V call is TRBV7-8, the J call TRBJ2-7; either TRBD1 or TRBD2 may fit D (5 bases each). Trimming stripped 5 bases from V and 6 bases from J, with 20 bases between. Germline-derived CDR1 and CDR2 are SGHVS and FQNEAQ. This CDR3 spans 15 amino acids. This CDR3 is CASSAQGRLRFEQYV. DNA of the CDR3: TGTGCCAGCAGCGCGCAGGGACGGCTACGCTTCGAGCAGTACGTC.

V is TRBV20-1 and J is TRBJ2-5; D remains ambiguous. This CDR3 contains 12 residues. Germline V lookup: CDR1 DFQATT, CDR2 SNEGSKA (reference sequence). Trimming removed 2 bases from V and 2 bases from J, with 6 bases in between. The CDR3 sequence: CSARSDQETQYF. The CDR3 DNA reads as TGCAGTGCTAGAAGCGATCAAGAGACCCAGTACTTC.

The rearrangement uses TRBV9 and TRBJ2-1; perhaps D is TRBD1 or TRBD2 (5 bases each). Germline values: CDR1 SGDLS, CDR2 YYNGEE. CDR3 length equals 15 residues. Trimming left V 3 bases short and J 9 bases short, with 19 bases between. Written as DNA, the CDR3 is TGTGCCAGCAGCGCCGATGGGGGAATACTTTCTGAGCAGTTCTTC. Its protein is CASSADGGILSEQFF.

The chain carries TRBV20-1 and TRBJ2-5; D not certain. Trimming removed 1 base at V and 5 bases at J, with 17 bases between. Germline loops: CDR1 DFQATT, CDR2 SNEGSKA (reference sequence). The CDR3 consists of 15 residues. The CDR3 sequence: CSARGVVLPRETQYF. The CDR3 DNA is TGCAGTGCTAGAGGTGTGGTGTTACCACGGGAGACCCAGTACTTC.

This CDR3 is CASSLLGGETQYF. The CDR3 coding sequence is TGTGCCAGCAGCTTATTGGGGGGAGAGACCCAGTACTTC. The chain couples TRBV7-3 to TRBJ2-5, with D perhaps matching TRBD2 (6 bases). This CDR3 contains 13 residues. Germline V lookup: CDR1 SGHTA, CDR2 FQGTGA. With 2 bases removed from V and 4 bases from J, the gap between germline ends came to 8 bases.

This clonotype appeared many times. J is TRBJ2-1 and V is TRBV6-6, with 12 bases aligning to TRBD2. The CDR3 contains 15 residues. Germline V CDR1 and CDR2: MNHNY, SVGAGI (reference sequence). V trimming: 5 bases; J trimming: 6 bases; junction bases outside the gene matches: 5. CDR3 nucleotides: TGTGCCAGCAGTCAACTAGCGGGGGGCCCCAATGAGCAGTTCTTC. Translating it yields CASSQLAGGPNEQFF.

This clonotype was found a few times. The chain employs TRBV6-2 or TRBV6-3 and TRBJ1-1; D gene uncertain. Trimming cost V 4 bases and J 7 bases, with 10 bases left between them. Germline values: CDR1 MNHEY, CDR2 SVGEGT. The CDR3 runs to 12 residues. The CDR3 coding sequence is TGTGCCAGCAGTTCCCAAGGAGATGAAGCTTTCTTT. It encodes CASSSQGDEAFF.

In its sample, this clonotype ranks as medium-sized. The chain couples TRBV7-9 to TRBJ2-3; tentatively, D is TRBD2 (5 bases). This CDR3 spans 14 amino acids. The germline CDR1 and CDR2 sequences are SEHNR and FQNEAQ (reference sequence). V lost 2 bases, J lost 3 bases, and 9 bases lay in between. CDR3 in amino acids: CASSLPRVTDTQYF. The CDR3 nucleotides are TGTGCCAGCAGCTTACCGCGGGTAACAGATACGCAGTATTTT.

Only a few counts were recorded for this clonotype. The V and J genes are TRBV5-1 and TRBJ2-7; D is possibly TRBD2 (5 bases). This CDR3 is built from 15 residues. Trimming left V 4 bases short and J 0 bases short, with 14 bases between. The germline gives CDR1 SGHRS, CDR2 YFSETQ. CDR3 bases: TGCGCCAGCAGCAACGGGAAGCGCAGCTCCTACGAGCAGTACTTC. Its translation is CASSNGKRSSYEQYF.

The genes are TRBV5-1 and TRBJ2-1; D may be TRBD1 or TRBD2 (5 bases each). The germline gives CDR1 SGHRS, CDR2 YFSETQ. V lost 0 bases and J lost 0, with 10 bases in between. This CDR3 has 16 residues. CDR3 sequence (DNA): TGCGCCAGCAGCTTGGCCGGGACCGTCTCCTACAATGAGCAGTTCTTC. It yields the protein CASSLAGTVSYNEQFF.

This clonotype was seen a handful of times. The V call is TRBV19, the J call TRBJ2-3, with D unresolved. CDR3 length: 12 residues. The V and J ends lost 4 bases and 6 bases respectively, with 8 bases between them. CDR1 and CDR2 (germline): LNHDA, SQIVND (reference sequence). DNA for the CDR3: TGTGCCAGTAGTAATATGGACGATACGCAGTATTTT. It is translated as CASSNMDDTQYF. The full variable domain, its missing parts supplied by reference TRBV19 and TRBJ2-3, is DGGITQSPKYLFRKEGQNVTLSCEQNLNHDAMYWYRQDPGQGLRLIYYSQIVNDFQKGDIAEGYSVSREKKESFPLTVTSAQKNPTAFYLCASSNMDDTQYFGPGTRLTVL.

V and J are TRBV14 and TRBJ1-1, with 7 bases aligning to TRBD1. CDR3 length equals 14 residues. Germline V gene data show CDR1 as SGHDN and CDR2 as FVKESK. V dropped 4 bases and J dropped 4; count of bases not matched to a gene: 6. The CDR3 DNA reads as TGTGCCAGCAGCCCCTTGGGGACAGCCACTGAAGCTTTCTTT. Protein sequence: CASSPLGTATEAFF.

This chain links TRBV5-1 with TRBJ2-7, with D tentatively TRBD2 (5 bases). The CDR3 length is 15 residues. The V end was cut by 5 bases, the J end by 1 base, with 16 bases between. CDR1 SGHRS and CDR2 YFSETQ come from the germline V gene. CDR3 nucleotide sequence: TGCGCCAGCAGTAATGGAGGCAGCGTTTCCTACGAGCAGTACTTC. Residues: CASSNGGSVSYEQYF.

J is TRBJ2-3 and V is TRBV19; either TRBD1 or TRBD2 may fit D (5 bases each). V dropped 5 bases and J dropped 0 bases, with 24 bases sitting between them. The CDR3 consists of 19 residues. Per germline, CDR1 LNHDA and CDR2 SQIVND (reference sequence). This CDR3 is CASSSPDGASRLSTDTQYF. The CDR3 nucleotides are TGTGCCAGTAGTTCACCCGACGGGGCCTCCCGACTTAGCACAGATACGCAGTATTTT.

The chain combines TRBV10-3 with TRBJ2-1; TRBD1 agrees at 7 bases. Germline trimming cut 1 base from V and 6 bases from J; bases unmatched to any gene: 9. The CDR3 extends over 16 amino acids. From germline, CDR1 is ENHRY and CDR2 SYGVKD. Here the CDR3 reads CAISELSPGTANEQFF. The CDR3 nucleotides read TGTGCCATCAGTGAGTTATCCCCTGGGACAGCCAATGAGCAGTTCTTC.

The chain has TRBV10-1 and TRBJ2-1; 7 nucleotides agree with TRBD1. In germline, CDR1 is WNHNN, CDR2 SYGVQD (reference sequence). With V trimmed by 0 bases and J by 7 bases, 9 bases remained unmatched. This CDR3 has 16 residues. Written as DNA, the CDR3 is TGCGCCAGCAGTGAGTCATTTAGGGGGCTTGGGAATGAGCAGTTCTTC. Its protein is CASSESFRGLGNEQFF.

This clonotype showed up just a few times. The genes are TRBV4-3 and TRBJ1-2; a weak D match, TRBD1 (5 bases). Germline-derived CDR1 and CDR2 are LGHNA and YSLEER. This CDR3 is built from 14 residues. Trimming removed 0 bases at V and 8 bases at J, with 13 bases between. CDR3 in DNA: TGCGCCAGCAGCCAAGATGAGGGGCTAGGAGGCTACACCTTC. Translation gives CASSQDEGLGGYTF.

This clonotype was seen at least ten times. The chain joins TRBV5-1 to TRBJ2-1; 7 bases agree with TRBD1. Trimming removed 2 bases from V and 9 bases from J; junction bases left unmatched: 8. The CDR3 spans 14 residues. Looked up from germline, CDR1 is SGHRS and CDR2 is YFSETQ. CDR3 DNA sequence: TGCGCCAGCAGCTTAACAGGGGATATGGGTGAGCAGTTCTTC. As protein: CASSLTGDMGEQFF.

V usage is TRBV29-1 and J usage is TRBJ2-1; D remains ambiguous. Germline values: CDR1 SQVTM, CDR2 ANQGSEA. Trimming cost V 4 bases and J 9 bases, with 7 bases left between them. This CDR3 is built from 10 residues. CDR3 amino acids: CSVGGPEQFF. The CDR3 bases are TGCAGCGTTGGCGGACCTGAGCAGTTCTTC.

CDR3 nucleotides: TGCAGTGCCCTCGAGGGATGGCGGTACCAGTTCTTC. Encoded protein: CSALEGWRYQFF. The V and J genes are TRBV20-1 and TRBJ2-1; tentatively, D is TRBD2 (5 bases). The CDR3 is made up of 12 amino acids. The germline gives CDR1 DFQATT, CDR2 SNEGSKA (reference sequence). V lost 6 bases and J 13 bases, leaving 19 bases between the germline ends.

The genes are TRBV5-1 and TRBJ1-2, with unresolved D. V was trimmed by 3 bases and J by 4 bases, leaving 10 bases between them. The V gene's germline CDR1 is SGHRS and CDR2 YFSETQ. The CDR3 is made up of 13 amino acids. CDR3 nucleotides: TGCGCCAGCAGCTCTCAGTACTCCTATGGCTACACCTTC. As protein: CASSSQYSYGYTF.